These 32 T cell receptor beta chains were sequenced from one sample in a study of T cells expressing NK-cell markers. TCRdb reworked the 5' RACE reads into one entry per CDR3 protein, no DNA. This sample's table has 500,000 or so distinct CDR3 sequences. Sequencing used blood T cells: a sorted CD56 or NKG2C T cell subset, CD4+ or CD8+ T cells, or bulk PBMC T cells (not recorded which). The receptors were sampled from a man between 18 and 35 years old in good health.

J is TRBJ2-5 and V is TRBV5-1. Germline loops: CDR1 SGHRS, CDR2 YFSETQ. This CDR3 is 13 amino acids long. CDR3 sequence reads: CASSPDNEETQYF. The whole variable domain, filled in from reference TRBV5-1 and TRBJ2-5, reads KAGVTQTPRYLIKTRGQQVTLSCSPISGHRSVSWYQQTPGQGLQFLFEYFSETQRNKGNFPGRFSGRQFSNSRSEMNVSTLELGDSALYLCASSPDNEETQYFGPGTRLLVL.

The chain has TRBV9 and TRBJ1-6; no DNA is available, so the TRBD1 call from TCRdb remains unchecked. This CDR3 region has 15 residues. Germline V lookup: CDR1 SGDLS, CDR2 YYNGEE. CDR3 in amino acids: CASSVNGQGSSPLHF.

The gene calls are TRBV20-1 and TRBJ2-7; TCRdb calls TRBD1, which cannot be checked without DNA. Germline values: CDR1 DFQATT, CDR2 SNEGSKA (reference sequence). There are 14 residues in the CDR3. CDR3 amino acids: CSAPRDHDPYEQYF.

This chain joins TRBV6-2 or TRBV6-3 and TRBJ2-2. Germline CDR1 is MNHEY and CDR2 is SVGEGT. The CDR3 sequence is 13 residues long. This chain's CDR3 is CASTTTHTGELFF.

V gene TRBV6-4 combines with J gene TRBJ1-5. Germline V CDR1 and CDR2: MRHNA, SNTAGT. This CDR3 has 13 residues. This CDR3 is CASSASGNQPQHF.

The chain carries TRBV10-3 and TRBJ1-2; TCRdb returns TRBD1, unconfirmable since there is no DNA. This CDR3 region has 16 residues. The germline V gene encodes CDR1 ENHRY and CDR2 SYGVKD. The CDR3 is CAISESWARSDYGYTF.

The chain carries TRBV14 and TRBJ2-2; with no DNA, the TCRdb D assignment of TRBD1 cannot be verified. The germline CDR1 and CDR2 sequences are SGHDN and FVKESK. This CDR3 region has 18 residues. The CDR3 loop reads CASSQESRRPGGTGELFF. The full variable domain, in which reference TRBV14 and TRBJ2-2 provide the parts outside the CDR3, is EAGVTQFPSHSVIEKGQTVTLRCDPISGHDNLYWYRRVMGKEIKFLLHFVKESKQDESGMPNNRFLAERTGGTYSTLKVQPAELEDSGVYFCASSQESRRPGGTGELFFGEGSRLTVL.

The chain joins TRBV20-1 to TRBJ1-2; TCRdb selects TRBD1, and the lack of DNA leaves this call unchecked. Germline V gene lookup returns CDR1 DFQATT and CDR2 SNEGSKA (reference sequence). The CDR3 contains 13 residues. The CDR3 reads CSGITEGTYGYTF.

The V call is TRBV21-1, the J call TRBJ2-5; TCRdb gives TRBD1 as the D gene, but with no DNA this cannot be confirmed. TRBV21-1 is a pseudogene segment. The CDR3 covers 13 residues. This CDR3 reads CARSGGDQETQYF.

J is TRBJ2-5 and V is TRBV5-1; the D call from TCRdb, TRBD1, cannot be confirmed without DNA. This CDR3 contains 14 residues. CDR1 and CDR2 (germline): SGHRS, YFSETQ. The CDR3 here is CASTRGGAEETQYF.

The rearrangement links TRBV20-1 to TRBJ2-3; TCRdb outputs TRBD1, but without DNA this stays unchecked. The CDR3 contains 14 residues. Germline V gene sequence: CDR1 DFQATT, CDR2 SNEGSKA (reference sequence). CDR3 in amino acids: CSARPQAGTDTQYF.

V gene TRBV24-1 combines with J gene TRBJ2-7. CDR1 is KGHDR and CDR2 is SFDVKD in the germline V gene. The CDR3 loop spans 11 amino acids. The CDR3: CATLPPGEQYF.

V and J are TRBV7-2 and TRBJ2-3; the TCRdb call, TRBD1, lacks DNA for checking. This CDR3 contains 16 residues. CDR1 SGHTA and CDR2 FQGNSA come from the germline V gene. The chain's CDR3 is CASSFRTGGGTDTQYF.

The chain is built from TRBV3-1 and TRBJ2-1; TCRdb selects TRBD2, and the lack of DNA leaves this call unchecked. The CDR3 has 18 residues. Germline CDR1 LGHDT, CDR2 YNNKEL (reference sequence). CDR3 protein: CASSQALSVGKKVDEQFF.

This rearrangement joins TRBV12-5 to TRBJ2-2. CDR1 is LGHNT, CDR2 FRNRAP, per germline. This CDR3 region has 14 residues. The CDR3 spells CASGLSAYTGELFF.

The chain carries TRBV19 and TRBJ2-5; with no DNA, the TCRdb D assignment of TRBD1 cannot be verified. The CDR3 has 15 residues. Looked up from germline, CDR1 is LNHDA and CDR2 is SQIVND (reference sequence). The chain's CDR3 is CASSSRTGSKETQYF.

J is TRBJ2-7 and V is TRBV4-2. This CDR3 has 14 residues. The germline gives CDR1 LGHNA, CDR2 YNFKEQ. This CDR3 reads CASSQRHLSYEQYF.

CDR3 amino acids: CSAAQGSGMQFF. This chain links TRBV29-1 with TRBJ2-1; there is no DNA to check the TCRdb D call of TRBD2. There are 12 residues in the CDR3. The germline CDR1 and CDR2 sequences are SQVTM and ANQGSEA.

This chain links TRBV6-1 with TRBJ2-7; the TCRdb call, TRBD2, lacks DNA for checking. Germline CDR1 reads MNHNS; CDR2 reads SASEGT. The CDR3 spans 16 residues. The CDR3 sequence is CASSSGLAGEQFEQYF.

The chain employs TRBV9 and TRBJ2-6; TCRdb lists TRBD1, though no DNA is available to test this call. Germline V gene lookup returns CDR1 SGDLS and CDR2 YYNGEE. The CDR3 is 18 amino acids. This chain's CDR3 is CASSLRQGAVSGANVLTF.

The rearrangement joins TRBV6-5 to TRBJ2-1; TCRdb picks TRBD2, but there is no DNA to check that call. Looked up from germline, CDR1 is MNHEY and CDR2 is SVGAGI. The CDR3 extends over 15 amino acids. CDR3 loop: CASSYGLAVNNEQFF.

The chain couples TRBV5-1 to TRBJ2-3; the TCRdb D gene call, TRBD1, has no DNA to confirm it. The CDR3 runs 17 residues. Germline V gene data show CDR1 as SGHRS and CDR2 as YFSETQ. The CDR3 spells CASSLEMEGQSTDTQYF.

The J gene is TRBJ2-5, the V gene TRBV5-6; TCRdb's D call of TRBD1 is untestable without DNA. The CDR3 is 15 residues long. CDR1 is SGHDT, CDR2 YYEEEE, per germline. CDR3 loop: CASSSQRGFGETQYF.

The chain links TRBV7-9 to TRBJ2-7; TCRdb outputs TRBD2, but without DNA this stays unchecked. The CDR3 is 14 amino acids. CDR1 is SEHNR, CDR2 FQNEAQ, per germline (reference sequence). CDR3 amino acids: CASSSLAGEHEQYF. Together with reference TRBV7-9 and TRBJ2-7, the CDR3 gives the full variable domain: DTGVSQNPRHKITKRGQNVTFRCDPISEHNRLYWYRQTLGQGPEFLTYFQNEAQLEKSRLLSDRFSAERPKGSFSTLEIQRTEQGDSAMYLCASSSLAGEHEQYFGPGTRLTVT.

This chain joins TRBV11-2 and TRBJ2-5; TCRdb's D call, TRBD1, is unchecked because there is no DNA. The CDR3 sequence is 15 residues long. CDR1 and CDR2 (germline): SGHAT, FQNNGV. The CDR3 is CASSLEGTQQETQYF.

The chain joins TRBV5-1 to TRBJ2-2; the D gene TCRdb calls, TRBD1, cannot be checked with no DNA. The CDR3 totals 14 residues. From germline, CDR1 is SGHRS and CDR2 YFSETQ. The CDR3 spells CASRRTGETGELFF.

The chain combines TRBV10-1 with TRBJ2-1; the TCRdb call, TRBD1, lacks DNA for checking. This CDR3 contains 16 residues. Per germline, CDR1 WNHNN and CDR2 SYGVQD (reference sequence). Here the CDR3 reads CASSAPPGRSLYEQFF.

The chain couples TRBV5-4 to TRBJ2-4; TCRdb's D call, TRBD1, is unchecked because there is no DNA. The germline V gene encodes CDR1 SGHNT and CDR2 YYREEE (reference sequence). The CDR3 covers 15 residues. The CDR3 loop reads CASSLKTGQINIQYF.

CDR3 loop: CASSAREAPSPLHF. The chain recombines TRBV5-1 with TRBJ1-6; TCRdb's D gene call, TRBD1, goes unchecked for lack of DNA. Germline CDR1 and CDR2: SGHRS and YFSETQ. This CDR3 is 14 amino acids long.

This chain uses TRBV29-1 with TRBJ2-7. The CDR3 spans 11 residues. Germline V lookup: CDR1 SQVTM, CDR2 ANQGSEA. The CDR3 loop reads CSVPVEDEQYF.

This CDR3 is CASSYLGSSYNEQFF. V and J are TRBV10-2 and TRBJ2-1. Germline V gene sequence: CDR1 WSHSY, CDR2 SAAADI. This CDR3 is 15 amino acids long.

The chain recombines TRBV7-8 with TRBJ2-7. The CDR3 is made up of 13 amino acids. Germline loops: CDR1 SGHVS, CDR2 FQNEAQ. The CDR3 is CASSWEENHEQYF. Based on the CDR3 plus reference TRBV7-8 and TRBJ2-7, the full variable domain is GAGVSQSPRYKVAKRGQDVALRCDPISGHVSLFWYQQALGQGPEFLTYFQNEAQLDKSGLPSDRFFAERPEGSVSTLKIQRTQQEDSAVYLCASSWEENHEQYFGPGTRLTVT.